Listed below are T cell receptor beta chains from one sample, sequenced in a study of blood T cell repertoires in COVID-19. The assay was immunoSEQ multiplex PCR, and TCRdb's table has in-frame clones only and misses some. The data contain around 380,000 clones, 81% of them singletons. What was sequenced was peripheral blood. The origin of the receptors is a human donor with acute or convalescent COVID-19. The donor label of this sample is uncertain. Each CDR3 is given with its conserved first and last residue. Each record gives: clone size, D gene, V gene, J gene, CDR3 protein, CDR3 DNA. A D gene is named only where the DNA matches it firmly. The listing skips clone size in some rows; elsewhere it reads once, few, many or a size class.

clone size: few; D gene: NA; V gene: TRBV2; J gene: TRBJ2-3; CDR3 protein: CASGETGYTSDTQYF; CDR3 DNA: TGTGCCAGCGGTGAGACGGGGTATACCTCAGATACGCAGTATTTT
clone size: NA; D gene: TRBD1; V gene: TRBV7-2; J gene: TRBJ2-3; CDR3 protein: CASSLVNRGFTDTQYF; CDR3 DNA: TGTGCCAGCAGCTTAGTAAACAGGGGCTTTACAGATACGCAGTATTTT
clone size: few; D gene: NA; V gene: TRBV23-1; J gene: TRBJ2-2; CDR3 protein: CASSQSPPANTGELFF; CDR3 DNA: TGCGCCAGCAGTCAATCCCCCCCGGCGAACACCGGGGAGCTGTTTTTT
clone size: NA; D gene: NA; V gene: TRBV14; J gene: TRBJ1-1; CDR3 protein: CASSQGRRGTEAFF; CDR3 DNA: TGTGCCAGCAGCCAAGGTCGGCGGGGGACTGAAGCTTTCTTT
clone size: NA; D gene: TRBD1; V gene: TRBV18; J gene: TRBJ2-7; CDR3 protein: CASSPGTGTYEQYF; CDR3 DNA: TGTGCCAGCTCACCAGGGACAGGAACCTACGAGCAGTACTTC
clone size: NA; D gene: TRBD1; V gene: TRBV2; J gene: TRBJ1-6; CDR3 protein: CAIGQGASPSNSPLHF; CDR3 DNA: TGTGCCATAGGACAGGGGGCTAGCCCAAGTAATTCACCCCTCCACTTT
clone size: NA; D gene: NA; V gene: TRBV12-3/TRBV12-4; J gene: TRBJ1-1; CDR3 protein: CASSFRVNTEAFF; CDR3 DNA: TGTGCCAGCAGTTTCCGGGTGAACACTGAAGCTTTCTTT
clone size: NA; D gene: NA; V gene: TRBV28; J gene: TRBJ1-1; CDR3 protein: CASSFATEYTEAFF; CDR3 DNA: TGTGCCAGCAGTTTTGCCACAGAGTACACTGAAGCTTTCTTT
clone size: NA; D gene: TRBD1; V gene: TRBV6-5; J gene: TRBJ1-6; CDR3 protein: CASSYSNRGHNSPLHF; CDR3 DNA: TGTGCCAGCAGTTACTCGAACAGGGGGCATAATTCACCCCTCCACTTT
clone size: NA; D gene: NA; V gene: TRBV5-1; J gene: TRBJ1-4; CDR3 protein: CASSWTPRVSNEKLFF; CDR3 DNA: TGCGCCAGCAGCTGGACCCCGCGGGTCTCAAATGAAAAACTGTTTTTT
clone size: NA; D gene: NA; V gene: TRBV28; J gene: TRBJ1-6; CDR3 protein: CASSLGTDYKPLHF; CDR3 DNA: TGTGCCAGCAGTTTAGGAACAGATTATAAGCCCCTCCACTTT
clone size: few; D gene: TRBD1; V gene: TRBV15; J gene: TRBJ2-7; CDR3 protein: CATSRDSNTGTGSHEQYF; CDR3 DNA: TGTGCCACCAGCAGAGATTCGAACACCGGGACAGGGAGTCACGAGCAGTACTTC
clone size: few; D gene: TRBD2; V gene: TRBV10-3; J gene: TRBJ2-7; CDR3 protein: CAISDRTSPRYEQYF; CDR3 DNA: TGTGCCATCAGTGATCGGACTAGCCCACGCTACGAGCAGTACTTC
clone size: once; D gene: NA; V gene: TRBV6-1; J gene: TRBJ2-1; CDR3 protein: CASSENLSGSSYNEQFF; CDR3 DNA: TGTGCCAGCAGTGAAAACTTAAGCGGAAGCTCCTACAATGAGCAGTTCTTC
clone size: NA; D gene: TRBD1; V gene: TRBV11-2; J gene: TRBJ2-5; CDR3 protein: CASSLTGARQQETQYF; CDR3 DNA: TGTGCCAGCAGCTTGACAGGGGCGAGGCAGCAAGAGACCCAGTACTTC
clone size: NA; D gene: NA; V gene: TRBV5-6; J gene: TRBJ1-6; CDR3 protein: CASSLEQYNSPLHF; CDR3 DNA: TGTGCCAGCAGCTTGGAACAGTATAATTCACCCCTCCACTTT
clone size: NA; D gene: TRBD1; V gene: TRBV2; J gene: TRBJ2-1; CDR3 protein: CASSDGRDRVINEQFF; CDR3 DNA: TGTGCCAGCAGTGACGGCCGGGACAGGGTTATCAATGAGCAGTTCTTC
clone size: NA; D gene: TRBD1; V gene: TRBV2; J gene: TRBJ2-2; CDR3 protein: CASRGDRANTGELFF; CDR3 DNA: TGTGCCAGCAGAGGGGACAGGGCGAACACCGGGGAGCTGTTTTTT
clone size: NA; D gene: NA; V gene: TRBV29-1; J gene: TRBJ1-2; CDR3 protein: CSVEDNHRVSYGYTF; CDR3 DNA: TGCAGCGTTGAAGATAACCACCGGGTTTCCTATGGCTACACCTTC
clone size: NA; D gene: NA; V gene: TRBV27; J gene: TRBJ1-4; CDR3 protein: CASSLEIGGKLFF; CDR3 DNA: TGTGCCAGCAGTTTAGAGATAGGAGGAAAACTGTTTTTT
clone size: NA; D gene: NA; V gene: TRBV10-1; J gene: TRBJ2-7; CDR3 protein: CASSESSARGYEQYF; CDR3 DNA: TGCGCCAGCAGTGAGTCGTCAGCTAGGGGTTACGAGCAGTACTTC
clone size: NA; D gene: TRBD1; V gene: TRBV18; J gene: TRBJ1-6; CDR3 protein: CASLRTRGGESPLHF; CDR3 DNA: TGTGCCAGCTTACGAACGAGAGGGGGCGAATCACCCCTCCACTTT
clone size: NA; D gene: TRBD2; V gene: TRBV5-4; J gene: TRBJ2-2; CDR3 protein: CASSVRTSGRTGELFF; CDR3 DNA: TGTGCCAGCAGCGTACGGACTAGCGGGAGGACCGGGGAGCTGTTTTTT
clone size: few; D gene: NA; V gene: TRBV6-6; J gene: TRBJ2-2; CDR3 protein: CASSYSAPNTGELFF; CDR3 DNA: TGTGCCAGCAGTTACTCAGCTCCGAACACCGGGGAGCTGTTTTTT
clone size: NA; D gene: TRBD1; V gene: TRBV19; J gene: TRBJ1-1; CDR3 protein: CASSPLLPTGALNTEAFF; CDR3 DNA: TGTGCCAGTAGTCCCCTCCTGCCGACAGGGGCATTGAACACTGAAGCTTTCTTT
clone size: NA; D gene: NA; V gene: TRBV7-2; J gene: TRBJ2-5; CDR3 protein: CASSPQAGRGTQYF; CDR3 DNA: TGTGCCAGCAGCCCTCAAGCGGGCCGGGGGACCCAGTACTTC
clone size: NA; D gene: TRBD1; V gene: TRBV5-1; J gene: TRBJ1-1; CDR3 protein: CASSLDRGRTEAFF; CDR3 DNA: TGCGCCAGCAGCTTGGACAGGGGGCGGACTGAAGCTTTCTTT
clone size: NA; D gene: NA; V gene: TRBV12-2; J gene: TRBJ2-2; CDR3 protein: CASRLGEGRGTGELFF; CDR3 DNA: TGTGCAAGTCGCTTAGGGGAGGGAAGGGGCACCGGGGAGCTGTTTTTT
clone size: NA; D gene: NA; V gene: TRBV30; J gene: TRBJ1-4; CDR3 protein: CAWSRRQANEKLFF; CDR3 DNA: TGTGCCTGGAGTCGGCGACAGGCTAATGAAAAACTGTTTTTT
clone size: NA; D gene: NA; V gene: TRBV27; J gene: TRBJ1-4; CDR3 protein: CASRRGAGTTNEKLFF; CDR3 DNA: TGTGCCAGCAGACGGGGGGCTGGGACAACTAATGAAAAACTGTTTTTT
clone size: few; D gene: TRBD1; V gene: TRBV18; J gene: TRBJ1-6; CDR3 protein: CASSGNRGGLRSPLHF; CDR3 DNA: TGTGCCAGCTCAGGAAACAGGGGCGGCCTTCGATCACCCCTCCACTTT
clone size: NA; D gene: NA; V gene: TRBV30; J gene: TRBJ1-1; CDR3 protein: CAWSADYGSTEAFF; CDR3 DNA: TGTGCCTGGAGTGCCGATTATGGGAGCACTGAAGCTTTCTTT
clone size: NA; D gene: NA; V gene: TRBV10-3; J gene: TRBJ1-5; CDR3 protein: CAISTGQGQPQHF; CDR3 DNA: TGTGCCATCAGCACTGGACAAGGTCAGCCCCAGCATTTT
clone size: once; D gene: NA; V gene: TRBV29-1; J gene: TRBJ2-4; CDR3 protein: CSVEPGNGAKNIQYF; CDR3 DNA: TGCAGCGTTGAACCAGGGAACGGGGCCAAAAACATTCAGTACTTC
clone size: once; D gene: NA; V gene: TRBV29-1; J gene: TRBJ1-1; CDR3 protein: CSVEVTGLGEAFF; CDR3 DNA: TGCAGCGTTGAAGTCACAGGGCTGGGTGAAGCTTTCTTT
clone size: NA; D gene: TRBD2; V gene: TRBV5-1; J gene: TRBJ2-3; CDR3 protein: CASSLGSGSNTDTQYF; CDR3 DNA: TGCGCCAGCAGCTTGGGTAGCGGGAGTAACACAGATACGCAGTATTTT
clone size: NA; D gene: NA; V gene: TRBV7-9; J gene: TRBJ2-2; CDR3 protein: CASSLGQGRAGELFF; CDR3 DNA: TGTGCCAGCAGCTTAGGGCAGGGCCGGGCCGGGGAGCTGTTTTTT
clone size: NA; D gene: TRBD2; V gene: TRBV10-2; J gene: TRBJ2-2; CDR3 protein: CASSELAGGRTGELFF; CDR3 DNA: TGCGCCAGCAGTGAGCTAGCGGGAGGACGTACCGGGGAGCTGTTTTTT
clone size: once; D gene: TRBD1; V gene: TRBV5-1; J gene: TRBJ1-1; CDR3 protein: CASSPGQTMNTEAFF; CDR3 DNA: TGCGCCAGCAGCCCGGGACAGACAATGAACACTGAAGCTTTCTTT
clone size: NA; D gene: NA; V gene: TRBV12-3/TRBV12-4; J gene: TRBJ2-7; CDR3 protein: CASSFWGGEQYF; CDR3 DNA: TGTGCCAGCAGTTTCTGGGGAGGCGAGCAGTACTTC
clone size: few; D gene: NA; V gene: TRBV2; J gene: TRBJ1-2; CDR3 protein: CASSERYGYTF; CDR3 DNA: TGTGCCAGCAGTGAACGCTATGGCTACACCTTC
clone size: NA; D gene: NA; V gene: TRBV20-1; J gene: TRBJ2-1; CDR3 protein: CSASGVAADGEQFF; CDR3 DNA: TGCAGTGCTAGTGGGGTAGCGGCTGACGGTGAGCAGTTCTTC